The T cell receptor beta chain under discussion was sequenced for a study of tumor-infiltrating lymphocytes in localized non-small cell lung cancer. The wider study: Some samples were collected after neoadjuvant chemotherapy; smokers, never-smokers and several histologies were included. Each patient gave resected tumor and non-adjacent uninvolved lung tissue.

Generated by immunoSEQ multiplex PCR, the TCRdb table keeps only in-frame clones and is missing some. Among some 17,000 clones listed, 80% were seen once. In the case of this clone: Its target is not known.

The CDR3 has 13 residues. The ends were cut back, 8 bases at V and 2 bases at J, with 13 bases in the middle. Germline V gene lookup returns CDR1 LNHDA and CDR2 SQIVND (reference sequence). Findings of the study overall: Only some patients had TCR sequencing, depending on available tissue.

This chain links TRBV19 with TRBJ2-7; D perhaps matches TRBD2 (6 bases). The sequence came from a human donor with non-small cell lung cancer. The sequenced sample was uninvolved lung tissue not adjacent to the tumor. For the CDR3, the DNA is TGTGCCAGTGGGACGGGGAGGACCTACGAGCAGTACTTC. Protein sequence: CASGTGRTYEQYF. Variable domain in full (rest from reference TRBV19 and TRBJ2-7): DGGITQSPKYLFRKEGQNVTLSCEQNLNHDAMYWYRQDPGQGLRLIYYSQIVNDFQKGDIAEGYSVSREKKESFPLTVTSAQKNPTAFYLCASGTGRTYEQYFGPGTRLTVT.